The next 26 T cell receptor beta chains were all read from a single sample in a study of blood T cell repertoires in COVID-19. Only in-frame clones appear in the TCRdb table, and some are missing; sequencing was by immunoSEQ multiplex PCR. Counted here are around 300,000 clones, 90% occurring once; the ten biggest clones make up 3.5% to 4.5%. Material for sequencing was PBMCs or T cells enriched from blood (not recorded which). These TCRs come from a woman between 18 and 29 years old with acute COVID-19.

The chain carries TRBV18 and TRBJ1-6, with a possible D match to TRBD1 (6 bases). V lost 3 bases and J lost 9, with 21 bases in between. The CDR3 is 17 residues long. Looked up from germline, CDR1 is KGHSH and CDR2 is LQKENI. In DNA, the CDR3 is TGTGCCAGCTCACCCTCTGGGGGCCTGGGCTGGAGTTCACCCCTCCACTTT. This sequence encodes CASSPSGGLGWSSPLHF. The complete variable domain, with remaining parts taken from reference TRBV18 and TRBJ1-6, reads NAGVMQNPRHLVRRRGQEARLRCSPMKGHSHVYWYRQLPEEGLKFMVYLQKENIIDESGMPKERFSAEFPKEGPSILRIQQVVRGDSAAYFCASSPSGGLGWSSPLHFGNGTRLTVT.

The chain has TRBV9 and TRBJ2-2; no definite D call. This CDR3 is 17 amino acids long. Germline CDR1 reads SGDLS; CDR2 reads YYNGEE. The V gene lost 0 bases and the J gene lost 4 bases, with 16 bases spanning the gap. CDR3 in DNA: TGTGCCAGCAGCGTAGGGTTTGTTGCCCTGAGCACCGGGGAGCTGTTTTTT. The encoded protein is CASSVGFVALSTGELFF.

The rearrangement uses TRBV28 and TRBJ1-5, with a tentative D call TRBD1 (5 bases). Germline CDR1 is MDHEN and CDR2 is SYDVKM. This CDR3 region has 15 residues. V lost 3 bases, J lost 2 bases, and 11 bases lay in between. CDR3 sequence (DNA): TGTGCCAGCAGTTTTATAGGGGTGGGCAATCAGCCCCAGCATTTT. It codes for CASSFIGVGNQPQHF.

V is TRBV7-3 and J is TRBJ1-6; D might be TRBD1 (5 bases). Germline loops: CDR1 SGHTA, CDR2 FQGTGA. Trimming took off 5 bases at V and 9 bases at J, with 14 bases between the two ends. The length of the CDR3 is 14 residues. CDR3 DNA sequence: TGTGCCAGCAGCGCAGGGAATCTTGGTTCACCCCTCCACTTT. It is translated as CASSAGNLGSPLHF. Combining the CDR3 with reference TRBV7-3 and TRBJ1-6 gives the whole variable domain GAGVSQTPSNKVTEKGKYVELRCDPISGHTALYWYRQSLGQGPEFLIYFQGTGAADDSGLPNDRFFAVRPEGSVSTLKIQRTERGDSAVYLCASSAGNLGSPLHFGNGTRLTVT.

The chain uses TRBV2 and TRBJ2-1; perhaps TRBD2 as D (6 bases). The CDR3 covers 14 residues. Per the germline V gene, CDR1 is SNHLY and CDR2 is FYNNEI. The ends were cut back, 6 bases at V and 8 bases at J, with 17 bases in the middle. CDR3 bases: TGTGCCAGCAGCTCGGCGGGAACTTTCTATGAGCAGTTCTTC. Residues: CASSSAGTFYEQFF. Supplemented by reference TRBV2 and TRBJ2-1, the full variable domain reads EPEVTQTPSHQVTQMGQEVILRCVPISNHLYFYWYRQILGQKVEFLVSFYNNEISEKSEIFDDQFSVERPDGSNFTLKIRSTKLEDSAMYFCASSSAGTFYEQFFGPGTRLTVL.

The CDR3 region has the DNA TGTGCCAGTAGTCGTCTAGAGGAGGCCGCGGATACGCAGTATTTT. It encodes CASSRLEEAADTQYF. The J gene is TRBJ2-3, the V gene TRBV19, with D tentatively TRBD2 (5 bases). From germline, CDR1 is LNHDA and CDR2 SQIVND (reference sequence). Trimming cost V 5 bases and J 6 bases, with 18 bases left between them. The CDR3 has 15 amino acids.

This clone was found once. This sequence joins TRBV9 and TRBJ2-3; D is unclear. V was clipped by 3 bases and J by 1 base, with 3 bases between them. The germline gives CDR1 SGDLS, CDR2 YYNGEE. The CDR3 contains 12 residues. The CDR3, as DNA: TGTGCCAGCAGCGGGCGCACAGATACGCAGTATTTT. Amino acids: CASSGRTDTQYF.

The chain carries TRBV12-3 or TRBV12-4 and TRBJ2-7, with D possibly TRBD1 on 5 matching bases. This CDR3 contains 13 residues. Between the trimmed V and J ends, which lost 7 bases and 2 bases, there was a span of 12 bases. Here the CDR3 reads CASILTVTYEQYF. CDR3 bases: TGTGCCAGCATCCTGACAGTAACCTACGAGCAGTACTTC.

The V and J genes are TRBV29-1 and TRBJ1-4, with D perhaps TRBD1 (5 bases). This CDR3 region has 11 residues. CDR1 and CDR2 (germline): SQVTM, ANQGSEA. Trimming took 6 bases from V and 8 from J, leaving 10 bases between them. As DNA, the CDR3 is TGCAGCGTATGGGGGGAGGAAAAACTGTTTTTT. This sequence encodes CSVWGEEKLFF. Combining the CDR3 with reference TRBV29-1 and TRBJ1-4 gives the whole variable domain SAVISQKPSRDICQRGTSLTIQCQVDSQVTMMFWYRQQPGQSLTLIATANQGSEATYESGFVIDKFPISRPNLTFSTLTVSNMSPEDSSIYLCSVWGEEKLFFGSGTQLSVL.

This clone was seen ten or more times. CDR3 loop: CASRRREVSYEQYF. The CDR3 nucleotides are TGTGCCAGCAGACGAAGGGAGGTCTCCTACGAGCAGTACTTC. The rearrangement links TRBV28 to TRBJ2-7; TRBD2 is a possible D gene (6 bases). This CDR3 has 14 residues. V dropped 6 bases and J dropped 0 bases, with 12 bases sitting between them. Germline V lookup: CDR1 MDHEN, CDR2 SYDVKM.

The rearrangement uses TRBV7-9 and TRBJ2-1; maybe TRBD2 (6 bases). Germline CDR1 reads SEHNR; CDR2 reads FQNEAQ (reference sequence). V gave up 5 bases and J gave up 4 bases, with 18 bases separating them. CDR3 length equals 16 residues. CDR3 amino acids: CASSARSGAKYNEQFF. DNA of the CDR3: TGTGCCAGCAGCGCCCGTTCGGGAGCTAAGTACAATGAGCAGTTCTTC.

The rearrangement links TRBV6-1 to TRBJ1-1, with 12 bases identical to TRBD1. Germline assignment: CDR1 MNHNS and CDR2 SASEGT. This CDR3 comprises 18 residues. V gave up 2 bases and J gave up 3 bases; unmatched junction bases: 10. The CDR3: CASSEIRDRGRGDTEAFF. CDR3 sequence (DNA): TGTGCCAGCAGTGAAATCCGGGACAGGGGGCGAGGGGACACTGAAGCTTTCTTT.

The V call is TRBV28, the J call TRBJ2-1, with 10 bases fitting TRBD2. The CDR3 loop spans 17 amino acids. Germline V gene sequence: CDR1 MDHEN, CDR2 SYDVKM. This CDR3 is CGTGGSGRTPFYNEQFF. CDR3 in DNA: TGTGGGACCGGTGGTAGCGGGAGGACCCCGTTCTACAATGAGCAGTTCTTC.

V is TRBV28 and J is TRBJ2-2, with D possibly matching TRBD2 (6 bases). V dropped 2 bases and J dropped 5 bases, with 12 bases sitting between them. The CDR3 is made up of 15 amino acids. Germline values: CDR1 MDHEN, CDR2 SYDVKM. The DNA for the CDR3 is TGTGCCAGCAGTTTAAGGCGGGAAGGGACCGGGGAGCTGTTTTTT. Amino acid sequence: CASSLRREGTGELFF.

The V and J genes are TRBV6-5 and TRBJ1-6, with TRBD1 as a possible D gene (5 bases). The germline V gene has CDR1 MNHEY and CDR2 SVGAGI. Trimming took 0 bases from V and 4 from J, leaving 7 bases between them. This CDR3 contains 15 residues. CDR3 nucleotide sequence: TGTGCCAGCAGTTACTCACAGGAATATAATTCACCCCTCCACTTT. This codes for CASSYSQEYNSPLHF.

The chain couples TRBV24-1 to TRBJ2-1; 15 bases align to TRBD2. CDR1 KGHDR and CDR2 SFDVKD come from the germline V gene. The junction had 15 bases not matched to a gene; V was cut back by 1 base and J by 3 bases. The CDR3 consists of 22 residues. The CDR3 nucleotides are TGTGCCACCAGTGATTTATTCTTCCCCCAGGCGGGACTAGCGGGAGGCTACAATGAGCAGTTCTTC. It is translated as CATSDLFFPQAGLAGGYNEQFF.

V usage is TRBV14 and J usage is TRBJ1-1; a possible D gene is TRBD1 (5 bases). The CDR3 runs to 15 residues. Per the germline V gene, CDR1 is SGHDN and CDR2 is FVKESK. Trimming took 3 bases from V and 8 from J, leaving 19 bases between them. CDR3 residues: CASSHNLRARAEAFF. The CDR3, as DNA: TGTGCCAGCAGCCATAATCTTAGGGCCAGGGCAGAAGCTTTCTTT.

The chain joins TRBV7-9 to TRBJ2-2; weak D call: TRBD2 (5 bases). This CDR3 has 15 amino acids. V was cut by 3 bases and J by 4 bases, with 12 bases left in between. Germline V gene sequence: CDR1 SEHNR, CDR2 FQNEAQ (reference sequence). CDR3 loop: CASSFSGGPTGELFF. In DNA form, the CDR3 reads TGTGCCAGCAGCTTCAGCGGCGGGCCCACCGGGGAGCTGTTTTTT.

V gene TRBV28 combines with J gene TRBJ1-5; D may be TRBD1 (5 bases). This CDR3 spans 13 amino acids. Between the trimmed V and J ends, which lost 3 bases and 6 bases, there was a span of 9 bases. Germline V gene lookup returns CDR1 MDHEN and CDR2 SYDVKM. The CDR3 coding sequence is TGTGCCAGCAGTTTGACGGGGGTTCAGCCCCAGCATTTT. Translation gives CASSLTGVQPQHF.

The V and J genes are TRBV19 and TRBJ1-6, with TRBD1 as a possible D gene (6 bases). The CDR3 covers 14 residues. Germline V CDR1 and CDR2: LNHDA, SQIVND (reference sequence). Trimming removed 6 bases from V and 6 bases from J, with 12 bases in between. CDR3 loop: CASRTGTFNSPLHF. The CDR3 DNA is TGTGCCAGTAGGACAGGCACCTTTAATTCACCCCTCCACTTT.

The chain is built from TRBV5-4 and TRBJ2-7, with D uncertain. The CDR3 totals 13 residues. Germline assignment: CDR1 SGHNT and CDR2 YYREEE (reference sequence). V lost 2 bases and J 3 bases, leaving 9 bases between the germline ends. CDR3 DNA: TGTGCCAGCAGCTTAGACACGAACTACGAGCAGTACTTC. Amino acids: CASSLDTNYEQYF.

The chain uses TRBV3-1 (or the pseudogene TRBV3-2) and TRBJ1-5; no clear D gene. CDR1 is LGHDT, CDR2 YNNKEL, per germline (reference sequence). The CDR3 sequence is 14 residues long. V dropped 3 bases and J dropped 2 bases, with 8 bases sitting between them. The CDR3 nucleotides are TGTGCCAGCAGCCAGGGCCGCGGCAATCAGCCCCAGCATTTT. Its protein product is CASSQGRGNQPQHF.

This chain uses TRBV7-9 with TRBJ2-1; TRBD1 aligns across 9 bases. The CDR3 has 16 amino acids. The V gene's germline CDR1 is SEHNR and CDR2 FQNEAQ (reference sequence). The ends lost 5 bases at V and 5 bases at J; junction bases unmatched: 10. The CDR3 loop reads CASSRTGGRWDNEQFF. The DNA of the CDR3 is TGTGCCAGCAGCCGAACAGGGGGCCGGTGGGACAATGAGCAGTTCTTC.

The genes are TRBV9 and TRBJ2-1; 7 nucleotides line up with TRBD2. The CDR3 runs 15 residues. Germline values: CDR1 SGDLS, CDR2 YYNGEE. The junction had 7 bases not matched to a gene; V was cut back by 4 bases and J by 3 bases. The CDR3 sequence is CASSPQKRGYNEQFF. The CDR3 nucleotides read TGTGCCAGCAGCCCCCAGAAGCGGGGCTACAATGAGCAGTTCTTC.

The chain uses TRBV28 and TRBJ1-2; perhaps TRBD1 as D (5 bases). This CDR3 contains 13 residues. V lost 5 bases and J 0 bases, leaving 7 bases between the germline ends. Germline loops: CDR1 MDHEN, CDR2 SYDVKM. The CDR3 reads CASSTGANYGYTF. CDR3 sequence (DNA): TGTGCCAGCAGTACAGGAGCTAACTATGGCTACACCTTC.

The chain couples TRBV3-1 (or the pseudogene TRBV3-2) to TRBJ2-5, with D unclear. Germline CDR1 is LGHDT and CDR2 is YNNKEL (reference sequence). The V end lost 0 bases, the J end lost 6 bases, and 5 bases lay between the germline ends. The CDR3 length is 12 residues. CDR3 nucleotide sequence: TGTGCCAGCAGCCAAGATCGTCAGACCCAGTACTTC. This codes for CASSQDRQTQYF.